This T cell receptor beta chain was recorded in a study of human T cells and chemical hapten exposure (dated by TCRdb to the early 2020s). As for the study more broadly: For sensitization, 2% DPC in acetone was applied to a roughly 2 cm by roughly 2 cm area of upper inner arm skin. Throughout the roughly 25-week study period, patients were also given weekly therapeutic DPC doses on the scalp. Patch testing was done on the upper back using Finn chambers containing 0.01% DPC, and results were scored after 6 days according to International Contact Dermatitis Research Group standards. Most of the patients in the cohort were female, and the cohort covered alopecia areata with under or over 50% scalp involvement, alopecia totalis and alopecia universalis. Libraries were pooled for sequencing, and per-sample TCR yields varied mainly because of small differences in library volumes within the pool. The study tracked peripheral blood TCR repertoire changes in vivo during primary and secondary sensitization to the hapten diphenylcyclopropenone (DPC) in alopecia patients. Patient blood was sampled pre-sensitization (week 0) and at 2, 6 and about 24 weeks after DPC sensitization. For TCR sequencing, blood came from twenty-nine alopecia patients at anywhere from one to four time points (pre-sensitization, 2, 6 and 24 weeks). The study at large found these results: Repeated subsampling changed both the strength of the expansion versus patch-test correlation and the threshold at which that correlation became significant. DPC sensitization did not change how many TCRs were above 1 in 1000 frequency, and no evidence was found of alterations in global repertoire structure. Because every patient had alopecia, a presumed autoimmune disease, the patients' immune response might differ from that of healthy individuals. Expanded TCRs formed significantly more large CDR3 similarity clusters than pre-sensitization or healthy control sets, consistent with antigen-driven responses. A positive correlation was found between the number of PT1 expanded TCRs and patch test score, with significance reached at thresholds 8, 16 and 32 but not 4.

Library creation used RACE. The data were produced on a NextSeq 500. Library preparation attached unique molecular identifiers to individual cDNA molecules for quantitative, reproducible TCR counting. Both TCR alpha and TCR beta chains were sequenced from each blood RNA sample. In the source study's methods: Samples had a median of roughly 91,000 TCRs, with a range from roughly 20,000 to 690,600. V, J and CDR3 annotation of the TCR reads was carried out using the Decombinator software suite. For PS versus PT1 abundance plots, all samples were subsampled to the same number of TCRs (28,000). Expanded TCRs were defined as absent before sensitization and observed at least eight times at the 2-week time point. The raw public reads went through TCRdb reprocessing: fastp at Q25, MiXCR clone calling, in-frame beta chains kept. Rows matching on CDR3 protein sequence are summarized as one entry with the most common DNA and genes. The V and J calls shown here were made by TCRdb, not taken from the authors' results. The table for this sample lists fewer than 500,000 distinct CDR3 sequences; around 4.8% of them were counted only once. Around 2% of the sample comes from the top ten.

From the cysteine through the phenylalanine, the CDR3 covers 14 amino acids. Just the 42-base CDR3 DNA is kept, in frame starting at base 1. The germline ends are 13 bases apart after V is trimmed by 7 bases and J by 4 bases. Based on the germline V gene, the CDR1 and CDR2 sequences are KGHDR and SFDVKD. The time point label here, explained by the study, means: patch test 1, 2 weeks after DPC sensitization. Sample treatment or condition, as interpreted from the label and publication: therapeutic diphenylcyclopropenone sensitization with weekly scalp DPC. Blood at each patch-test visit was drawn before the patch test was applied. To be eligible, patients had to be aged 18 to 70, diagnosed with alopecia and judged suitable for DPC therapy, while pregnant patients were excluded. Unfractionated whole blood was collected in Tempus Blood RNA tubes, and total RNA was extracted from that blood. Turning to this clonotype: The clone's antigen remains unknown. Per-nucleotide qualities are absent, and no much larger clonotype sits a single base away.

This receptor chain uses TRBV24-1 and TRBJ2-1, with the D segment possibly TRBD1 or TRBD2, each aligning over 5 bases. The source is a woman between 45 and 60 years old with alopecia areata. Some clones in this sample may be carry-over from other donors' samples. The sequenced sample was whole blood, obtained in connection with sensitization to the hapten diphenylcyclopropenone (DPC). The sequenced DNA is TGTGCCACCAGCACCGGGACGGTATACAATGAGCAGTTCTTC. Its translation is CATSTGTVYNEQFF.